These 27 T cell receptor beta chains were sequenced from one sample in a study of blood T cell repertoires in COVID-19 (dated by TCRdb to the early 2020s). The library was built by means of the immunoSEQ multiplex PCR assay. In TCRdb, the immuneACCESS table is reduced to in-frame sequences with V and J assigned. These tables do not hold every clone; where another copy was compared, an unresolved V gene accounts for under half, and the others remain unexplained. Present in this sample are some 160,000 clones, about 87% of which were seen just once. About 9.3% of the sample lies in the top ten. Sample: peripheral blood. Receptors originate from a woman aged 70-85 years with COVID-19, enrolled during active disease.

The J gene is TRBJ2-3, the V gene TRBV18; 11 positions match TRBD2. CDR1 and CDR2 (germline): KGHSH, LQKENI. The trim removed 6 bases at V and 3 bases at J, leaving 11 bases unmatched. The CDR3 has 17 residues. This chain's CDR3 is CASSHYLAGGRTDTQYF. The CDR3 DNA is TGTGCCAGCTCGCATTATCTAGCGGGGGGTCGGACAGATACGCAGTATTTT.

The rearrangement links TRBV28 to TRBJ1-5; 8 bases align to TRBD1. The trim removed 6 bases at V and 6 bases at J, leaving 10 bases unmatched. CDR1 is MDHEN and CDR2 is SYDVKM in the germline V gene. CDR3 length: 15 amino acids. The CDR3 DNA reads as TGTGCCAGCAGAACCGGGACAGGTTTTAGTCAGCCCCAGCATTTT. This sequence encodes CASRTGTGFSQPQHF.

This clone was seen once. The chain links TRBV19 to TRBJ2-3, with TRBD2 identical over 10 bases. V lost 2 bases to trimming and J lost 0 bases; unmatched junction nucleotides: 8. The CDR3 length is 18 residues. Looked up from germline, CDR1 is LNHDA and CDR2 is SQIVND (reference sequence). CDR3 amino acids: CASSIISSGGRSTDTQYF. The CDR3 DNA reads TGTGCCAGTAGTATAATATCTAGCGGGGGCCGAAGCACAGATACGCAGTATTTT.

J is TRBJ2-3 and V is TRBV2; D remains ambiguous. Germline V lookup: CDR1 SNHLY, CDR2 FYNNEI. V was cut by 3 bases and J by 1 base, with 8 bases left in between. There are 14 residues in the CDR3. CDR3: CASSEETGTDTQYF. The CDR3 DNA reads TGTGCCAGCAGTGAGGAGACTGGCACAGATACGCAGTATTTT.

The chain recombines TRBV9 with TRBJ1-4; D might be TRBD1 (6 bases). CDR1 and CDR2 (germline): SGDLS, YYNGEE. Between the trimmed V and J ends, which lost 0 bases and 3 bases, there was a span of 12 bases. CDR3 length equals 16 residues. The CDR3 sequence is CASSVEGDRPNEKLFF. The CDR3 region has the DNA TGTGCCAGCAGCGTAGAGGGCGACAGGCCTAATGAAAAACTGTTTTTT.

The CDR3 bases are TGTGCCAGTAGCACGGGTCAGAGGTTTGAGCAGTTCTTC. This encodes CASSTGQRFEQFF. The chain carries TRBV19 and TRBJ2-1, with D unresolved. CDR1 is LNHDA and CDR2 is SQIVND in the germline V gene (reference sequence). The V end was cut by 6 bases, the J end by 9 bases, with 15 bases between. This CDR3 region has 13 residues.

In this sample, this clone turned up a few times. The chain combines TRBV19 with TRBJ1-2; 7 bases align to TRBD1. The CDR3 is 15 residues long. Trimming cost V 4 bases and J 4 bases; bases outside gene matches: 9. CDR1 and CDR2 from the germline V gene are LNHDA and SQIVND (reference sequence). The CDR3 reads CASSTRTGGAYGYTF. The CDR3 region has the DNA TGTGCCAGTAGTACAAGGACAGGAGGGGCCTATGGCTACACCTTC.

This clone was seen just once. The CDR3 sequence is CASSSTSGSYNEQFF. In DNA, the CDR3 is TGTGCCAGCAGCTCGACTAGCGGCTCCTACAATGAGCAGTTCTTC. This chain connects TRBV5-4 to TRBJ2-1; TRBD2 aligns across 9 bases. Germline CDR1 reads SGHNT; CDR2 reads YYREEE (reference sequence). Germline trimming cut 3 bases from V and 0 bases from J; bases unmatched to any gene: 1. The CDR3 runs to 15 residues.

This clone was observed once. CDR3 sequence: CASSYLTENGYTF. In DNA, the CDR3 is TGTGCCAGCAGTTACTTAACTGAGAATGGCTACACCTTC. This chain joins TRBV6-6 and TRBJ1-2; D is unclear. V lost 1 base, J lost 6 bases, and 9 bases lay in between. The CDR3 totals 13 residues. Germline loops: CDR1 MNHNY, CDR2 SVGAGI (reference sequence).

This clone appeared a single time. CDR3 amino acids: CASSERTTGNTIYF. CDR3 DNA: TGTGCCAGCAGTGAAAGGACAACTGGAAACACCATATATTTT. J is TRBJ1-3 and V is TRBV2, with D perhaps matching TRBD1 (5 bases). Germline lookup yields CDR1 SNHLY and CDR2 FYNNEI. V lost 2 bases, J lost 2 bases, and 7 bases lay in between. The CDR3 is 14 amino acids. The whole variable domain, remainder taken from reference TRBV2 and TRBJ1-3, is EPEVTQTPSHQVTQMGQEVILRCVPISNHLYFYWYRQILGQKVEFLVSFYNNEISEKSEIFDDQFSVERPDGSNFTLKIRSTKLEDSAMYFCASSERTTGNTIYFGEGSWLTVV.

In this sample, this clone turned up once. The CDR3: CASSWRTGNSPLHF. CDR3 sequence (DNA): TGTGCCAGCAGCTGGAGGACAGGGAATTCACCCCTCCACTTT. The V and J genes are TRBV7-9 and TRBJ1-6; TRBD1 matches at 8 bases. The germline V gene encodes CDR1 SEHNR and CDR2 FQNEAQ (reference sequence). With V trimmed by 4 bases and J by 7 bases, 3 bases remained unmatched. The CDR3 has 14 residues.

DNA for the CDR3: TGTGCCTGGAGCCACCACCAGGGGGGCTCCTACAATGAGCAGTTCTTC. Translation gives CAWSHHQGGSYNEQFF. The chain links TRBV30 to TRBJ2-1; D might be TRBD1 (7 bases). Germline V gene sequence: CDR1 GTSNPN, CDR2 SVGIG (reference sequence). The CDR3 is made up of 16 amino acids. Trimming pared 3 bases from V and 0 bases from J, leaving 15 bases between. Full variable domain (missing parts from reference TRBV30 and TRBJ2-1): SQTIHQWPATLVQPVGSPLSLECTVEGTSNPNLYWYRQAAGRGLQLLFYSVGIGQISSEVPQNLSASRPQDRQFILSSKKLLLSDSGFYLCAWSHHQGGSYNEQFFGPGTRLTVL.

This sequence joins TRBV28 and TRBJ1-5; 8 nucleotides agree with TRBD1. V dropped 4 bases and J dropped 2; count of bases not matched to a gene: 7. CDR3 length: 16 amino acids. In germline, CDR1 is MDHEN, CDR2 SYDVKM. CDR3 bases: TGTGCCAGCAGTTCTAGTGGACAGGGAGGCAATCAGCCCCAGCATTTT. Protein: CASSSSGQGGNQPQHF.

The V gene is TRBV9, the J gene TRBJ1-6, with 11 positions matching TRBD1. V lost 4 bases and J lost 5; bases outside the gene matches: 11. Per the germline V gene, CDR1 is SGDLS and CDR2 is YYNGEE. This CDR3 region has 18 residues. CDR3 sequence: CASSPGQGAAGDNSPLHF. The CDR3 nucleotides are TGTGCCAGCAGCCCCGGACAGGGGGCGGCGGGAGATAATTCACCCCTCCACTTT.

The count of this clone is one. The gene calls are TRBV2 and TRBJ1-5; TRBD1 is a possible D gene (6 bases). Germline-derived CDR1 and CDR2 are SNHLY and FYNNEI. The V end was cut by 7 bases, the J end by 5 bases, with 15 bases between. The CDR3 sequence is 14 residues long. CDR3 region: CASKYRVFDQPQHF. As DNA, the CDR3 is TGTGCCAGCAAATACAGGGTCTTTGATCAGCCCCAGCATTTT.

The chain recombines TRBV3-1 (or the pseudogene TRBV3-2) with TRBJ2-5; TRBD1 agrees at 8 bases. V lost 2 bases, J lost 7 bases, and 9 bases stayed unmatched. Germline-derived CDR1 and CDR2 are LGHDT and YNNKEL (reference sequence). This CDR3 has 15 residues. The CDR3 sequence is CASSQRRTGLGTQYF. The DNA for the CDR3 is TGTGCCAGCAGCCAACGACGGACAGGGTTGGGGACCCAGTACTTC.

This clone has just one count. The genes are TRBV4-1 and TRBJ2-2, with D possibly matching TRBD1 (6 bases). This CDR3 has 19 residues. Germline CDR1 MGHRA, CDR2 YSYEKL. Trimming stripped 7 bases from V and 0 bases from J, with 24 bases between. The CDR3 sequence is CASNKDASGALSNTGELFF. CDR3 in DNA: TGCGCCAGCAACAAAGACGCGTCAGGGGCCCTTTCGAACACCGGGGAGCTGTTTTTT.

The chain's CDR3 is CASVAASVRNTIYF. CDR3 nucleotides: TGTGCCAGCGTGGCAGCGTCCGTGAGAAACACCATATATTTT. The chain has TRBV2 and TRBJ1-3; D is unclear. The germline V gene encodes CDR1 SNHLY and CDR2 FYNNEI. This CDR3 is 14 amino acids long. Trimming cost V 8 bases and J 5 bases, with 16 bases left between them.

This CDR3 reads CASSGLAGGLTGFF. CDR3 bases: TGTGCCAGCAGCGGACTAGCGGGGGGCCTTACGGGGTTCTTC. V is TRBV7-9 and J is TRBJ2-1; TRBD2 matches at 14 bases. The CDR3 loop spans 14 amino acids. The V gene end was trimmed by 5 bases and the J gene end by 15 bases; junction bases not matched to a gene: 9. Germline CDR1 and CDR2: SEHNR and FQNEAQ (reference sequence).

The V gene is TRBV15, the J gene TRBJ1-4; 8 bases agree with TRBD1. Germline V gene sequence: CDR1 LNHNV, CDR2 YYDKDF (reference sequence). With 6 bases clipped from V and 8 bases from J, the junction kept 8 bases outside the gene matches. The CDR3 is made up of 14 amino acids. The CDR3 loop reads CATSTGGSNEKLFF. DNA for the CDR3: TGTGCCACCAGTACAGGGGGGTCCAACGAAAAACTGTTTTTT. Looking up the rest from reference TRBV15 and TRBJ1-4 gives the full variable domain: DAMVIQNPRYQVTQFGKPVTLSCSQTLNHNVMYWYQQKSSQAPKLLFHYYDKDFNNEADTPDNFQSRRPNTSFCFLDIRSPGLGDTAMYLCATSTGGSNEKLFFGSGTQLSVL.

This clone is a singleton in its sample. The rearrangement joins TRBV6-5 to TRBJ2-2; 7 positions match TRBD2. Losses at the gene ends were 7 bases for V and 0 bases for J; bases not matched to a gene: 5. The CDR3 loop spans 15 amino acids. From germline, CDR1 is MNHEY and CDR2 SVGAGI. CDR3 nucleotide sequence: TGTGCCAGCACCCGCGGGGGATCGAACACCGGGGAGCTGTTTTTT. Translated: CASTRGGSNTGELFF.

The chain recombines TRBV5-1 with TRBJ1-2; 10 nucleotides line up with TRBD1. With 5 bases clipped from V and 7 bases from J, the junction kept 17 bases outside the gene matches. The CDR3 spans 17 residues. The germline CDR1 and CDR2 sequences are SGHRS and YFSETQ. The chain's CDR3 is CASRTGTGAWVGVGYTF. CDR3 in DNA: TGCGCCAGCAGGACCGGGACAGGGGCGTGGGTAGGTGTTGGCTACACCTTC. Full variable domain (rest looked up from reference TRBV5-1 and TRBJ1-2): KAGVTQTPRYLIKTRGQQVTLSCSPISGHRSVSWYQQTPGQGLQFLFEYFSETQRNKGNFPGRFSGRQFSNSRSEMNVSTLELGDSALYLCASRTGTGAWVGVGYTFGSGTRLTVV.

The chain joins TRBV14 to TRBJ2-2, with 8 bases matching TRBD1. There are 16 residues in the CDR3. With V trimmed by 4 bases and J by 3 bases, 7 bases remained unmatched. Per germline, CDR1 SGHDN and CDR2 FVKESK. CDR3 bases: TGTGCCAGCAGCCCGTTGGACAGGGACGACACCGGGGAGCTGTTTTTT. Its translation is CASSPLDRDDTGELFF.

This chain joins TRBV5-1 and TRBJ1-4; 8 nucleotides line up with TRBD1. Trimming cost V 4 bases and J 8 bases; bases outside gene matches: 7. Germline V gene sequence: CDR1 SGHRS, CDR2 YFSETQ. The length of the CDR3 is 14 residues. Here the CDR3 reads CASSQTGAAEKLFF. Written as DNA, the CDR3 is TGCGCCAGCAGCCAGACAGGGGCCGCGGAAAAACTGTTTTTT. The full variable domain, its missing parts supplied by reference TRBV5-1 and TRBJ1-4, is KAGVTQTPRYLIKTRGQQVTLSCSPISGHRSVSWYQQTPGQGLQFLFEYFSETQRNKGNFPGRFSGRQFSNSRSEMNVSTLELGDSALYLCASSQTGAAEKLFFGSGTQLSVL.

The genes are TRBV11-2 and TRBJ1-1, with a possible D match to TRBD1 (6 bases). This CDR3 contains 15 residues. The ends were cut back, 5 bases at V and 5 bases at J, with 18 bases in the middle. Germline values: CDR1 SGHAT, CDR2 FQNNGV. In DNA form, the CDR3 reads TGTGCCAGCAGCCCGGTCGGGGGGCGCGGGACTGAAGCTTTCTTT. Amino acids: CASSPVGGRGTEAFF.

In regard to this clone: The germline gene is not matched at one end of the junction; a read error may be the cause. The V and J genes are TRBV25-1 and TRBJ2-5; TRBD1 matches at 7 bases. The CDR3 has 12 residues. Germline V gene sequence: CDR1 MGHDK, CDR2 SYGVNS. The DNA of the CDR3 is TGTGCCAGCAGTCTTGACAGGGAAGGGCTCGACTTC. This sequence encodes CASSLDREGLDF.

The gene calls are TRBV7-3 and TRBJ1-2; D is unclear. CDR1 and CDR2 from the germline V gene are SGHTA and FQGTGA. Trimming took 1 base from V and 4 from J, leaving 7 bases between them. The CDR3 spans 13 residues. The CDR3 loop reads CASSLKPGYGYTF. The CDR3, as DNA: TGTGCCAGCAGCTTAAAGCCCGGCTATGGCTACACCTTC.